One sample yielded the 22 T cell receptor beta chains listed below, sequenced in a study of regulatory T cells in long-lasting Graves disease. Combining iRepertoire HTBI primers with Arm-PCR of CDR3 regions, the authors built TCR beta libraries. TCRdb fed the multiplex PCR reads into MiXCR, producing one record per CDR3 protein. The data contain 360,000 or so distinct CDR3 sequences, 15% to 20% of them singletons. Time point in this sample: newly diagnosed GD, antithyroid drugs for less than 3 months. RNA from PBMCs was the source of the TCR library. These data were likewise used in another study, on T cells in Graves' hyperthyroidism and ophthalmopathy.

Here the sequenced sample was peripheral blood mononuclear cells (PBMCs), taken at new diagnosis, from a patient treated with antithyroid drugs. The source of these receptors is a woman aged 18-29 years with Graves disease.

In this sample, this clonotype turned up many times. The chain recombines TRBV2 with TRBJ2-1, with 10 bases lining up with TRBD2. Germline lookup yields CDR1 SNHLY and CDR2 FYNNEI. The CDR3 loop spans 15 amino acids. J gave up 7 bases and V 8 bases, and 11 bases lay outside the gene matches. The CDR3: CASGRRGSGRNEQFF. The CDR3 DNA reads as TGTGCCAGCGGACGAAGGGGTAGCGGGAGGAATGAGCAGTTCTTC.

This clonotype was detected only a few times. The rearrangement links TRBV3-1 to TRBJ1-6, with a possible D match to TRBD1 (5 bases). V was trimmed by 8 bases and J by 6 bases, leaving 17 bases between them. Looked up from germline, CDR1 is LGHDT and CDR2 is YNNKEL (reference sequence). The CDR3 has 15 amino acids. The CDR3 region is CASRHGTEPNSPLHF. The DNA for the CDR3 is TGTGCCAGCCGTCACGGGACGGAGCCTAATTCACCCCTCCACTTT. The whole variable domain, filled in from reference TRBV3-1 and TRBJ1-6, reads DTAVSQTPKYLVTQMGNDKSIKCEQNLGHDTMYWYKQDSKKFLKIMFSYNNKELIINETVPNRFSPKSPDKAHLNLHINSLELGDSAVYFCASRHGTEPNSPLHFGNGTRLTVT.

This clonotype appeared many times. J is TRBJ1-1 and V is TRBV7-2, with 7 bases fitting TRBD1. Trimming took 5 bases from V and 4 from J; bases not matched to a gene: 4. CDR3 length equals 13 residues. Germline V gives CDR1 SGHTA, CDR2 FQGNSA. Here the CDR3 DNA reads TGTGCCAGCAGCGTACAGGGGAGCACTGAAGCTTTCTTT. It is translated as CASSVQGSTEAFF.

This clonotype was counted ten times or more. CDR3 protein: CASSSRDLYYNEQFF. The DNA for the CDR3 is TGTGCCAGCAGTTCGAGAGACTTGTACTACAATGAGCAGTTCTTC. The chain couples TRBV28 to TRBJ2-1; D unresolved. The germline V gene has CDR1 MDHEN and CDR2 SYDVKM. There are 15 residues in the CDR3. V lost 4 bases, J lost 3 bases, and 13 bases lay in between.

This clonotype has just a few counts. The chain couples TRBV9 to TRBJ2-1, with TRBD2 as a possible D gene (6 bases). Germline lookup yields CDR1 SGDLS and CDR2 YYNGEE. This CDR3 comprises 14 residues. Trimming took 3 bases from V and 4 from J, leaving 11 bases between them. The CDR3 protein is CASSGRAGYNEQFF. CDR3 nucleotides: TGTGCCAGCAGCGGTCGCGCGGGATACAATGAGCAGTTCTTC.

The gene calls are TRBV4-2 and TRBJ2-3, with D perhaps matching TRBD2 (6 bases). Trimming took off 4 bases at V and 0 bases at J, with 14 bases between the two ends. The CDR3 is made up of 16 amino acids. Germline V CDR1 and CDR2: LGHNA, YNFKEQ. The CDR3 nucleotides are TGTGCCAGCAGCCGAGGGACGGGGACTAGCACAGATACGCAGTATTTT. Amino acid sequence: CASSRGTGTSTDTQYF.

V and J are TRBV20-1 and TRBJ2-2; D remains unclear. V lost 1 base and J 4 bases, leaving 7 bases between the germline ends. Germline V CDR1 and CDR2: DFQATT, SNEGSKA (reference sequence). The CDR3 length is 13 residues. The CDR3, as DNA: TGCAGTGCTAGAGCAGGCTCCACCGGGGAGCTGTTTTTT. This sequence encodes CSARAGSTGELFF.

This clonotype was found many times. The junction shows a germline mismatch at one end, possibly a read error. V gene TRBV7-9 combines with J gene TRBJ1-2; TRBD1 is a possible D gene (5 bases). The CDR3 consists of 12 residues. Germline CDR1 is SEHNR and CDR2 is FQNEAQ (reference sequence). In DNA form, the CDR3 reads TGCGCCAGCAGCTTGGAGGGGTATGGCTACACCTTC. Its protein is CASSLEGYGYTF.

This clonotype was detected many times. This chain connects TRBV2 to TRBJ2-1, with D possibly being TRBD1 (6 bases). This CDR3 has 17 amino acids. The V end lost 2 bases, the J end lost 6 bases, and 20 bases lay between the germline ends. The germline gives CDR1 SNHLY, CDR2 FYNNEI. As DNA, the CDR3 is TGTGCCAGCAGTGAACGACGGACAGCCCGGCCGGTCAATGAGCAGTTCTTC. Translating it yields CASSERRTARPVNEQFF. Looking up the rest from reference TRBV2 and TRBJ2-1 gives the full variable domain: EPEVTQTPSHQVTQMGQEVILRCVPISNHLYFYWYRQILGQKVEFLVSFYNNEISEKSEIFDDQFSVERPDGSNFTLKIRSTKLEDSAMYFCASSERRTARPVNEQFFGPGTRLTVL.

This rearrangement joins TRBV10-3 to TRBJ2-7, with D perhaps assigned TRBD1 or TRBD2 (5 bases each). The CDR3 loop spans 15 amino acids. Between the trimmed V and J ends, which lost 2 bases and 2 bases, there was a span of 13 bases. Germline loops: CDR1 ENHRY, CDR2 SYGVKD. The chain's CDR3 is CAISEGRDAAYEQYF. CDR3 bases: TGTGCCATCAGTGAGGGCCGGGACGCGGCCTACGAGCAGTACTTC.

This sequence joins TRBV14 and TRBJ2-7; no reliable D call. The V end was cut by 0 bases, the J end by 6 bases, with 21 bases between. This CDR3 is 17 amino acids long. Germline CDR1 and CDR2: SGHDN and FVKESK. CDR3 nucleotides: TGTGCCAGCAGCCAAGAACCCCTTATATCGGCGGTCGCCGAGCAGTACTTC. Its protein is CASSQEPLISAVAEQYF.

In its sample, this clonotype was seen a few times. This chain uses TRBV28 with TRBJ2-7, with 9 bases lining up with TRBD1. This CDR3 region has 14 residues. Germline-derived CDR1 and CDR2 are MDHEN and SYDVKM. J was trimmed by 4 bases and V by 10 bases; bases with no gene match: 11. The CDR3 here is CATDRDRVSYEQYF. Here the CDR3 DNA reads TGTGCCACCGATCGGGACAGGGTCTCGTACGAGCAGTACTTC.

There are many counts of this clonotype. The chain joins TRBV28 to TRBJ2-7; D gene unclear. Germline assignment: CDR1 MDHEN and CDR2 SYDVKM. This CDR3 spans 13 amino acids. Trimming took 3 bases from V and 2 from J, leaving 8 bases between them. The CDR3 here is CASSFGITYEQYF. The CDR3 DNA is TGTGCCAGCAGTTTTGGGATTACCTACGAGCAGTACTTC.

This clonotype was picked up many times. V and J are TRBV30 and TRBJ1-1; a weak D match, TRBD1 (5 bases). CDR1 and CDR2 (germline): GTSNPN, SVGIG (reference sequence). The CDR3 has 15 amino acids. The germline V and J ends were trimmed by 0 bases and 4 bases, with 15 bases remaining between them. CDR3 DNA: TGTGCCTGGAGTGTACGTGCAGGGATGGGCACTGAAGCTTTCTTT. It specifies CAWSVRAGMGTEAFF.

This clonotype was seen only a few times. V usage is TRBV4-1 and J usage is TRBJ2-7; 8 bases fit TRBD2. Germline V gene data show CDR1 as MGHRA and CDR2 as YSYEKL. CDR3 length equals 14 residues. Trimming removed 5 bases from V and 6 bases from J; junction bases left unmatched: 9. CDR3 coding DNA: TGCGCCAGCAGCGCCGGGGGGGGGCCCCTCGAGCAGTACTTC. This gives the protein CASSAGGGPLEQYF.

The chain is built from TRBV19 and TRBJ2-3; 7 bases are a match to TRBD1. The CDR3 contains 14 residues. Germline CDR1 LNHDA, CDR2 SQIVND (reference sequence). Germline trimming cut 3 bases from V and 2 bases from J; bases unmatched to any gene: 2. CDR3 sequence: CASSMGTDTDTQYF. The CDR3, as DNA: TGTGCCAGTAGTATGGGGACAGACACAGATACGCAGTATTTT.

This clonotype was counted only a few times. The V gene is TRBV6-1, the J gene TRBJ1-2, with TRBD1 identical over 7 bases. This CDR3 has 17 amino acids. Germline trimming cut 5 bases from V and 0 bases from J; bases unmatched to any gene: 12. Germline V gene data show CDR1 as MNHNS and CDR2 as SASEGT. CDR3 in amino acids: CASSLQGTRTTNYGYTF. CDR3 nucleotide sequence: TGTGCCAGCAGTTTACAGGGGACCCGAACCACTAACTATGGCTACACCTTC.

This clonotype has ten or more counts. The V and J genes are TRBV7-8 and TRBJ1-2; 9 nucleotides match TRBD1. This CDR3 is built from 15 residues. Looked up from germline, CDR1 is SGHVS and CDR2 is FQNEAQ. V trimming: 1 base; J trimming: 7 bases; junction bases outside the gene matches: 7. DNA of the CDR3: TGTGCCAGCAGCTTAGTAGGGGACAGGGAAGCTGGCTACACCTTC. Translated: CASSLVGDREAGYTF. The full variable domain, with the rest looked up from reference TRBV7-8 and TRBJ1-2, is GAGVSQSPRYKVAKRGQDVALRCDPISGHVSLFWYQQALGQGPEFLTYFQNEAQLDKSGLPSDRFFAERPEGSVSTLKIQRTQQEDSAVYLCASSLVGDREAGYTFGSGTRLTVV.

This clonotype was counted at least ten times. This chain joins TRBV6-1 and TRBJ2-3; no firm D call. Germline V CDR1 and CDR2: MNHNS, SASEGT. The CDR3 consists of 13 residues. V was clipped by 4 bases and J by 6 bases, with 11 bases between them. The CDR3: CASSGDIPDTQYF. DNA for the CDR3: TGTGCCAGCAGTGGTGACATCCCGGATACGCAGTATTTT.

This clonotype came up many times. The rearrangement joins TRBV20-1 to TRBJ2-3; 11 nucleotides agree with TRBD2. J was trimmed by 6 bases and V by 0 bases; bases with no gene match: 8. Germline assignment: CDR1 DFQATT and CDR2 SNEGSKA (reference sequence). The CDR3 runs 16 residues. The CDR3 sequence: CSARDLSGGAGDTQYF. CDR3 in DNA: TGCAGTGCTAGAGACCTTAGCGGGGGGGCCGGCGATACGCAGTATTTT.

This clonotype was seen more than once but under ten times. The chain combines TRBV19 with TRBJ2-7, with D possibly being TRBD1 (5 bases). This CDR3 spans 13 amino acids. Trimming cost V 2 bases and J 5 bases, with 10 bases left between them. Germline CDR1 reads LNHDA; CDR2 reads SQIVND (reference sequence). The DNA of the CDR3 is TGTGCCAGTAGTATACCAGGGTTTAACGAGCAGTACTTC. Translated: CASSIPGFNEQYF.

This clonotype was detected ten times or more. The rearrangement joins TRBV7-9 to TRBJ2-7; TRBD2 matches 13 bases. The CDR3 contains 17 residues. Trimming took 5 bases from V and 0 from J; bases not matched to a gene: 7. In germline, CDR1 is SEHNR, CDR2 FQNEAQ (reference sequence). CDR3 DNA: TGTGCCAGCAGCGGGGGGACTAGCGGGACCAGCTCCTACGAGCAGTACTTC. Amino acids: CASSGGTSGTSSYEQYF.